This paragraph covers one T cell receptor (beta chain) sequence. The entry originates in a study of shared clonotypes between healthy human individuals. Study in general: Each donor contributed plates that comprised three CD4 naive, three CD4 memory, two CD8 naive and one CD8 memory.

TCRdb's table, derived via immunoSEQ multiplex PCR, lists solely in-frame clones and lacks some. Among around 2,100,000 clones listed, over 85% were seen once. It was CD45RO-negative cells, positively selected for CCR7, that made up naive CD8 cells, with terminally differentiated effector memory CD45RA+ cells excluded. Sequenced material: naive CD8+ T cells sorted from blood. This sequence was found in a man aged 18 to 30 in good health.

In nucleotides, the CDR3 is TGTGCCAGAAGACCAAACTGGGGGGACTCCTACGAGCAGTACTTC. This sequence encodes CARRPNWGDSYEQYF. The chain links TRBV5-3 to TRBJ2-7; possibly TRBD2 for D (6 bases). TRBV5-3 is filed as an ORF, its function uncertain. V lost 5 bases, J lost 0 bases, and 15 bases lay in between. This CDR3 has 15 residues.